One sample yielded the 30 T cell receptor beta chains listed below, sequenced in a study of identical twins' blood T cells. TCRdb reprocessed the 5' RACE reads via MiXCR and lists one record per CDR3 protein. The sample contains fewer than 450,000 distinct CDR3 sequences, 28% of which appear only once. Sequencing was done on a sample of PBMCs. These receptors all come from a woman aged 18 to 50 in good health.

The V and J genes are TRBV5-1 and TRBJ2-1; D not certain. V dropped 5 bases and J dropped 8 bases, with 23 bases sitting between them. The CDR3 consists of 16 residues. The germline gives CDR1 SGHRS, CDR2 YFSETQ. Here the CDR3 reads CASSEKRVPPGDEQFF. CDR3 DNA sequence: TGCGCCAGCAGTGAGAAACGGGTTCCCCCTGGGGATGAGCAGTTCTTC.

This clonotype was counted a few times. The chain couples TRBV18 to TRBJ1-1; TRBD1 agrees at 10 bases. Germline V CDR1 and CDR2: KGHSH, LQKENI. CDR3 size: 16 residues. With 0 bases clipped from V and 5 bases from J, the junction kept 6 bases outside the gene matches. The CDR3 sequence: CASSPPGDRGRTEAFF. The CDR3 DNA sequence: TGTGCCAGCTCACCACCTGGGGACAGGGGACGGACTGAAGCTTTCTTT. Full variable domain (remainder filled in from reference TRBV18 and TRBJ1-1): NAGVMQNPRHLVRRRGQEARLRCSPMKGHSHVYWYRQLPEEGLKFMVYLQKENIIDESGMPKERFSAEFPKEGPSILRIQQVVRGDSAAYFCASSPPGDRGRTEAFFGQGTRLTVV.

J is TRBJ2-7 and V is TRBV19; 7 bases map to TRBD1. The CDR3 spans 14 residues. The V gene's germline CDR1 is LNHDA and CDR2 SQIVND (reference sequence). The J segment lost 6 bases and the V segment lost 5 bases, leaving 10 bases of the junction unmatched. The CDR3 sequence: CASSFSTGLGEQYF. DNA for the CDR3: TGTGCCAGTAGTTTCTCGACAGGGCTGGGCGAGCAGTACTTC.

The gene calls are TRBV20-1 and TRBJ1-4; D may be TRBD1 (6 bases). CDR1 and CDR2 (germline): DFQATT, SNEGSKA (reference sequence). This CDR3 spans 13 amino acids. Trimming cost V 3 bases and J 5 bases, with 10 bases left between them. DNA for the CDR3: TGCAGTGCTAGTGGGACACTCAATGAAAAACTGTTTTTT. It is translated as CSASGTLNEKLFF.

On this clonotype itself: A read error may explain this, as a much larger clone is one base away. V usage is TRBV25-1 and J usage is TRBJ1-3, with D hard to call. Germline V gene data show CDR1 as MGHDK and CDR2 as SYGVNS. The CDR3 extends over 13 amino acids. Here the CDR3 DNA reads TGTGCCAGCAGTGATCTTCCTGGAAACATCATATATTTT. This sequence encodes CASSDLPGNIIYF.

The table lists this clonotype with a few counts. The rearrangement joins TRBV19 to TRBJ1-5, with TRBD1 matching over 11 bases. The CDR3 loop spans 15 amino acids. The germline CDR1 and CDR2 sequences are LNHDA and SQIVND (reference sequence). After removal of 4 bases from V and 5 bases from J, the junction contained 4 bases not matched to a gene. The CDR3 protein is CASSRTGGRHQPQHF. CDR3 coding DNA: TGTGCCAGTAGTAGGACAGGGGGCCGCCATCAGCCCCAGCATTTT.

This clonotype appeared many times. V is TRBV12-3 or TRBV12-4 and J is TRBJ2-7; TRBD1 matches at 7 bases. The CDR3 length is 14 residues. V trimming: 3 bases; J trimming: 6 bases; junction bases outside the gene matches: 8. The CDR3 sequence: CASSFHRGSFEQYF. In nucleotides, the CDR3 is TGTGCCAGCAGTTTTCACAGGGGAAGCTTCGAGCAGTACTTC.

This clonotype was observed a handful of times. The junction departs from germline at one end; a sequencing error may be responsible. The chain employs TRBV3-1 and TRBJ1-2; a possible D gene is TRBD1 (6 bases). The CDR3 has 14 residues. CDR1 and CDR2 (germline): LGHDT, YNNKEL (reference sequence). Here the CDR3 DNA reads TGTGCCAGCAGCCAGGTCAGGGGTTACTATGGCCACACCTTC. Protein: CASSQVRGYYGHTF.

This clonotype was picked up a small number of times. This chain uses TRBV19 with TRBJ1-4, with D perhaps matching TRBD1 (5 bases). In germline, CDR1 is LNHDA, CDR2 SQIVND (reference sequence). This CDR3 comprises 14 residues. V gave up 9 bases and J gave up 6 bases, with 17 bases separating them. CDR3: CASEMGPGYEKLFF. The CDR3 DNA reads TGTGCCAGCGAAATGGGGCCAGGCTATGAAAAACTGTTTTTT.

This clonotype was detected only a few times. This chain connects TRBV27 to TRBJ2-1; maybe TRBD2 (5 bases). With 6 bases removed from V and 4 bases from J, the gap between germline ends came to 10 bases. Per the germline V gene, CDR1 is MNHEY and CDR2 is SMNVEV (reference sequence). The CDR3 extends over 13 amino acids. The CDR3 DNA reads as TGTGCCAGCAGCCAAACTAGTTACAATGAGCAGTTCTTC. It translates to CASSQTSYNEQFF.

This clonotype was recorded a few times. The chain uses TRBV2 and TRBJ1-2; D remains unclear. The CDR3 loop spans 12 amino acids. The V gene's germline CDR1 is SNHLY and CDR2 FYNNEI. Trimming removed 7 bases at V and 0 bases at J, with 6 bases between. The CDR3 DNA reads TGTGCCAGCAAGCATCCTAACTATGGCTACACCTTC. Amino acid sequence: CASKHPNYGYTF.

This clonotype was found a few times. The rearrangement uses TRBV6-2 or TRBV6-3 and TRBJ1-2; D is unresolved. The CDR3 covers 14 residues. Germline CDR1 is MNHEY and CDR2 is SVGEGT. Between the trimmed V and J ends, which lost 6 bases and 2 bases, there was a span of 13 bases. CDR3 residues: CASSPARSNYGYTF. CDR3 DNA: TGTGCCAGCAGCCCCGCAAGATCGAACTATGGCTACACCTTC.

This clonotype showed up just a few times. This chain links TRBV5-6 with TRBJ1-1, with D perhaps matching TRBD1 (5 bases). V lost 4 bases and J 7 bases, leaving 17 bases between the germline ends. The length of the CDR3 is 14 residues. Germline CDR1 and CDR2: SGHDT and YYEEEE. For the CDR3, the DNA is TGTGCCAGCAGCCAAGGCCTGTGGGGGATTGAAGCTTTCTTT. It specifies CASSQGLWGIEAFF.

This clonotype was seen more than once but under ten times. The V call is TRBV14, the J call TRBJ1-2, with no clear D. Trimming removed 4 bases at V and 2 bases at J, with 11 bases between. Germline V CDR1 and CDR2: SGHDN, FVKESK. CDR3 size: 14 residues. CDR3 loop: CASSRNSENYGYTF. The CDR3 DNA sequence: TGTGCCAGCAGCCGAAACTCGGAAAACTATGGCTACACCTTC.

The sample holds many counts of this clonotype. CDR3: CSARQGALGVGYTF. The CDR3, as DNA: TGCAGCGCTAGACAGGGGGCGCTTGGCGTAGGCTACACCTTC. This chain connects TRBV29-1 to TRBJ1-2, with 10 bases identical to TRBD1. V was clipped by 7 bases and J by 8 bases; unmatched bases: 13. The CDR3 runs 14 residues. Germline assignment: CDR1 SQVTM and CDR2 ANQGSEA.

V gene TRBV20-1 combines with J gene TRBJ1-1; D is perhaps TRBD1 (6 bases). The CDR3 length is 13 residues. The germline CDR1 and CDR2 sequences are DFQATT and SNEGSKA (reference sequence). Between the trimmed V and J ends, which lost 7 bases and 7 bases, there was a span of 19 bases. The CDR3 DNA sequence: TGCAGTGGATTAAGGGCAGGGGCGTTTGAAGCTTTCTTT. Translation: CSGLRAGAFEAFF.

This clonotype was counted between two and nine times. V and J are TRBV6-2 or TRBV6-3 and TRBJ2-1, with D possibly being TRBD1 (6 bases). The CDR3 spans 12 residues. CDR1 MNHEY and CDR2 SVGEGT come from the germline V gene. V lost 5 bases and J 9 bases, leaving 11 bases between the germline ends. The CDR3 nucleotides read TGTGCCAGCAGTCTGGGGGCGGGTGAGCAGTTCTTC. This encodes CASSLGAGEQFF.

Worth noting for this clonotype: Since a much larger clone is just one base distant, this may be a read error. The V and J genes are TRBV7-9 and TRBJ2-3; no reliable D call. There are 15 residues in the CDR3. Looked up from germline, CDR1 is SEHNR and CDR2 is FQNEAQ (reference sequence). This CDR3 reads CASSLAGSPTDAQYF. The CDR3 DNA sequence: TGTGCCAGCAGCTTAGCGGGCTCCCCCACAGATGCGCAGTATTTT.

This clonotype was seen many times. The chain recombines TRBV29-1 with TRBJ1-1; D perhaps matches TRBD1 (5 bases). The V and J ends lost 6 bases and 7 bases respectively, with 9 bases between them. Germline lookup yields CDR1 SQVTM and CDR2 ANQGSEA. The CDR3 is made up of 10 amino acids. For the CDR3, the DNA is TGCAGCGTGGGGCAAGGTGAAGCTTTCTTT. It codes for CSVGQGEAFF.

This clonotype was seen only a few times. This sequence joins TRBV29-1 and TRBJ1-2; no definite D call. Germline CDR1 SQVTM, CDR2 ANQGSEA. The CDR3 runs 12 residues. The V end was cut by 6 bases, the J end by 0 bases, with 8 bases between. The CDR3 DNA follows: TGCAGCGTGACCCAATCTAACTATGGCTACACCTTC. Amino acids: CSVTQSNYGYTF.

This sequence joins TRBV29-1 and TRBJ2-7; D is tentatively TRBD1 or TRBD2 (5 bases each). The CDR3 spans 12 residues. The germline V and J ends were trimmed by 6 bases and 4 bases, with 13 bases remaining between them. Looked up from germline, CDR1 is SQVTM and CDR2 is ANQGSEA. The CDR3 region is CSVKLWGYEQYF. Here the CDR3 DNA reads TGCAGCGTAAAGTTGTGGGGGTACGAGCAGTACTTC.

V gene TRBV25-1 combines with J gene TRBJ2-1; D tentatively fits TRBD1 or TRBD2 (5 bases each). CDR3 length equals 14 residues. Germline CDR1 is MGHDK and CDR2 is SYGVNS. Between the trimmed V and J ends, which lost 6 bases and 8 bases, there was a span of 17 bases. CDR3 nucleotides: TGTGCCAGCAGGCCCCGGGACCTTACGGATGAGCAGTTCTTC. Translated, it gives CASRPRDLTDEQFF.

In its sample, this clonotype was seen a few times. This rearrangement joins TRBV12-3 or TRBV12-4 to TRBJ2-3; D gene unclear. Trimming took off 7 bases at V and 8 bases at J, with 13 bases between the two ends. The CDR3 extends over 12 amino acids. The CDR3 DNA sequence: TGTGCCAGCACGGAGACCAAAGGTACGCAGTATTTT. Translating gives CASTETKGTQYF.

The table lists this clonotype with many counts. This chain links TRBV13 with TRBJ1-5; maybe TRBD1 (6 bases). With 5 bases removed from V and 7 bases from J, the gap between germline ends came to 15 bases. CDR1 is PRHDT and CDR2 is FYEKMQ in the germline V gene (reference sequence). The CDR3 loop spans 14 amino acids. The CDR3 DNA is TGTGCCAGCAGCCTTTCAGGGGTGGACCAGCCCCAGCATTTT. Encoded protein: CASSLSGVDQPQHF.

V is TRBV29-1 and J is TRBJ1-4; 9 bases match TRBD1. Per germline, CDR1 SQVTM and CDR2 ANQGSEA. The CDR3 has 14 residues. Germline trimming cut 6 bases from V and 5 bases from J; bases unmatched to any gene: 7. CDR3 residues: CSVHRGPNNEKLFF. The CDR3 DNA reads as TGCAGCGTCCACAGGGGGCCGAACAATGAAAAACTGTTTTTT. Variable domain in full (rest from reference TRBV29-1 and TRBJ1-4): SAVISQKPSRDICQRGTSLTIQCQVDSQVTMMFWYRQQPGQSLTLIATANQGSEATYESGFVIDKFPISRPNLTFSTLTVSNMSPEDSSIYLCSVHRGPNNEKLFFGSGTQLSVL.

This clonotype came up a few times. This chain connects TRBV28 to TRBJ1-1; D may be TRBD1 (5 bases). Germline V CDR1 and CDR2: MDHEN, SYDVKM. The CDR3 is 15 residues long. Between the trimmed V and J ends, which lost 3 bases and 0 bases, there was a span of 11 bases. This CDR3 is CASSLRGPMNTEAFF. DNA of the CDR3: TGTGCCAGCAGTTTGAGGGGACCGATGAACACTGAAGCTTTCTTT.

On this clonotype: A read error may explain this, as a much larger clone is one base away. The rearrangement uses TRBV4-1 and TRBJ2-2; 7 bases fit TRBD1. The V gene's germline CDR1 is MGHRA and CDR2 YSYEKL. J gave up 1 base and V 10 bases, and 15 bases lay outside the gene matches. CDR3 length equals 17 residues. Here the CDR3 reads CANSPSPGQRNTGELFF. In nucleotides, the CDR3 is TGCGCCAACAGTCCCAGCCCGGGACAGAGGAACACCGGGGAGCTGTTTTTT.

V and J are TRBV13 and TRBJ1-1; D gene ambiguous. CDR1 and CDR2 (germline): PRHDT, FYEKMQ (reference sequence). The CDR3 covers 15 residues. Trimming took 8 bases from V and 0 from J, leaving 16 bases between them. CDR3 loop: CASLEGGRVNTEAFF. In nucleotides, the CDR3 is TGTGCCAGCTTGGAAGGAGGGCGCGTGAACACTGAAGCTTTCTTT.

This clonotype was recorded at least ten times. The J gene is TRBJ1-1, the V gene TRBV29-1; 10 nucleotides line up with TRBD1. CDR1 is SQVTM and CDR2 is ANQGSEA in the germline V gene. The V segment lost 7 bases and the J segment 5 bases; nucleotides outside the gene matches: 10. The CDR3 runs to 14 residues. The CDR3 loop reads CSAGGQGVRTEAFF. The CDR3 DNA reads TGCAGCGCGGGAGGACAGGGGGTTAGGACTGAAGCTTTCTTT.

This clonotype was seen once. This chain links TRBV5-8 with TRBJ2-2, with D tentatively TRBD1 (6 bases). The V end was cut by 4 bases, the J end by 4 bases, with 8 bases between. The germline CDR1 and CDR2 sequences are SGHTS and YDEGEE. This CDR3 is 13 amino acids long. The CDR3 loop reads CASSARGTGELFF. The CDR3 bases are TGTGCCAGCAGCGCCAGGGGCACCGGGGAGCTGTTTTTT.